These 8 T cell receptor beta chains came from one sample sequenced in a study of blood T cell repertoires in COVID-19. Data came from immunoSEQ multiplex PCR; TCRdb stores just in-frame clones and leaves some out. The profile shows 120,000 or so clones, around nine tenths of them singletons. Sequencing was carried out using peripheral blood. These receptors all stem from a woman of 80 years or more with acute or convalescent COVID-19.

V and J are TRBV25-1 and TRBJ2-1, with 9 bases aligning to TRBD2. This CDR3 has 15 amino acids. V gave up 4 bases and J gave up 2 bases; unmatched junction bases: 3. Germline V gene data show CDR1 as MGHDK and CDR2 as SYGVNS. CDR3 sequence: CASSATSGAYNEQFF. DNA for the CDR3: TGTGCCAGCAGTGCGACTAGCGGAGCCTACAATGAGCAGTTCTTC.

The V gene is TRBV4-3, the J gene TRBJ1-2; 7 bases fit TRBD1. The CDR3 totals 14 residues. Trimming removed 4 bases from V and 4 bases from J; junction bases left unmatched: 6. Germline V gene lookup returns CDR1 LGHNA and CDR2 YSLEER. The DNA of the CDR3 is TGCGCCAGCAGCCCGGGACAGCAAGGCTATGGCTACACCTTC. Translation: CASSPGQQGYGYTF.

The chain is built from TRBV5-1 and TRBJ1-1; a possible D gene is TRBD1 (6 bases). Trimming shortened V by 4 bases and J by 1 base, and 14 bases separated the two germline ends. The CDR3 loop spans 15 amino acids. Germline CDR1 and CDR2: SGHRS and YFSETQ. The DNA of the CDR3 is TGCGCCAGCAGCGTACAGGGTGTGTCGAACACTGAAGCTTTCTTT. Protein sequence: CASSVQGVSNTEAFF. The variable domain in full, completed from reference TRBV5-1 and TRBJ1-1, reads KAGVTQTPRYLIKTRGQQVTLSCSPISGHRSVSWYQQTPGQGLQFLFEYFSETQRNKGNFPGRFSGRQFSNSRSEMNVSTLELGDSALYLCASSVQGVSNTEAFFGQGTRLTVV.

The chain combines TRBV7-9 with TRBJ2-1, with 7 bases that match TRBD2. V was pared by 0 bases and J by 7 bases, with 9 bases of the junction left unmatched. This CDR3 is built from 16 residues. Germline CDR1 SEHNR, CDR2 FQNEAQ (reference sequence). CDR3 sequence reads: CASSLALAEIPNEQFF. Written as DNA, the CDR3 is TGTGCCAGCAGCTTAGCTCTAGCGGAGATTCCAAATGAGCAGTTCTTC. Filled out from reference TRBV7-9 and TRBJ2-1, the complete variable domain reads DTGVSQNPRHKITKRGQNVTFRCDPISEHNRLYWYRQTLGQGPEFLTYFQNEAQLEKSRLLSDRFSAERPKGSFSTLEIQRTEQGDSAMYLCASSLALAEIPNEQFFGPGTRLTVL.

The V and J genes are TRBV11-2 and TRBJ2-5; D might be TRBD2 (5 bases). Trimming took off 6 bases at V and 2 bases at J, with 16 bases between the two ends. The CDR3 is 15 amino acids. CDR1 SGHAT and CDR2 FQNNGV come from the germline V gene. The CDR3 DNA is TGTGCCAGCAGATTCGGGCTAGCAGAACAAGAGACCCAGTACTTC. This translates into CASRFGLAEQETQYF.

This clone was picked up one time. The V gene is TRBV19, the J gene TRBJ1-6; 10 positions match TRBD1. The junction had 9 bases not matched to a gene; V was cut back by 4 bases and J by 9 bases. Per the germline V gene, CDR1 is LNHDA and CDR2 is SQIVND (reference sequence). The CDR3 consists of 16 residues. The CDR3 region has the DNA TGTGCCAGTAGTACGCCCAGGACAGGGGGAGGTTCACCCCTCCACTTT. Residues: CASSTPRTGGGSPLHF.

This chain connects TRBV6-6 to TRBJ1-6, with D possibly TRBD1 on 5 matching bases. The V and J ends lost 6 bases and 0 bases respectively, with 21 bases between them. Germline lookup yields CDR1 MNHNY and CDR2 SVGAGI (reference sequence). CDR3 size: 19 residues. The CDR3 DNA reads as TGTGCCAGCAGACGACCTGGGGGGTTTTTGAGCTCCTATAATTCACCCCTCCACTTT. It yields the protein CASRRPGGFLSSYNSPLHF.

V and J are TRBV6-5 and TRBJ1-5; a weak D match, TRBD1 (5 bases). This CDR3 spans 14 amino acids. The V gene lost 8 bases and the J gene lost 5 bases, with 16 bases spanning the gap. Germline CDR1 and CDR2: MNHEY and SVGAGI. CDR3: CASAKTVGDQPQHF. The CDR3 bases are TGTGCCAGCGCGAAGACAGTTGGGGATCAGCCCCAGCATTTT.